This T cell receptor (beta chain) is from a study of blood T cell repertoires in COVID-19. TCRdb keeps only in-frame clones here, not all; method: immunoSEQ multiplex PCR. The sample records approximately 260,000 clones, around 82% being singletons. In germline, CDR1 is SGHRS, CDR2 YFSETQ. The CDR3 totals 16 residues. The V gene lost 1 base and the J gene lost 0 bases, with 11 bases spanning the gap. The sequencing input was PBMCs or T cells enriched from blood (not recorded which). The rearrangement uses TRBV5-1 and TRBJ1-3; unclear D gene. This TCR was sampled from a middle-aged man who had recovered from COVID-19. The CDR3 nucleotides are TGCGCCAGCAGCTTGACGGGCGGGGACTCTGGAAACACCATATATTTT. It yields the protein CASSLTGGDSGNTIYF.